Shown below are 32 T cell receptor beta chains from a single sample sequenced in a study of OX40 agonist ivuxolimab in advanced cancers. The data were produced by immunoSEQ multiplex PCR, yet TCRdb's version contains in-frame clones alone and is incomplete. The repertoire holds roughly 120,000 clones, with around 93% as singletons. This material consisted of CD4+ or CD8+ T cells sorted from blood, taken in a trial of the OX40 agonist ivuxolimab. The receptors come from an adult with an advanced solid tumor such as melanoma, head and neck, liver or kidney cancer.

This clone was seen a single time. This rearrangement joins TRBV28 to TRBJ1-1; D is perhaps TRBD1 (6 bases). The germline gives CDR1 MDHEN, CDR2 SYDVKM. V lost 3 bases and J lost 5, with 19 bases in between. The CDR3 consists of 16 residues. The CDR3 is CASSFPSGGARTEAFF. CDR3 DNA: TGTGCCAGCAGTTTCCCCTCCGGGGGCGCGCGAACTGAAGCTTTCTTT. Together with reference TRBV28 and TRBJ1-1, the CDR3 gives the full variable domain: DVKVTQSSRYLVKRTGEKVFLECVQDMDHENMFWYRQDPGLGLRLIYFSYDVKMKEKGDIPEGYSVSREKKERFSLILESASTNQTSMYLCASSFPSGGARTEAFFGQGTRLTVV.

The rearrangement links TRBV9 to TRBJ1-5; maybe TRBD1 (5 bases). Germline loops: CDR1 SGDLS, CDR2 YYNGEE. V was pared by 2 bases and J by 1 base, with 10 bases between. The CDR3 is 15 residues long. The CDR3 spells CASSVGGTSNQPQHF. CDR3 DNA sequence: TGTGCCAGCAGCGTGGGGGGGACCAGCAATCAGCCCCAGCATTTT.

The V gene is TRBV30, the J gene TRBJ2-5, with TRBD1 as a possible D gene (5 bases). The J call may be wrong; the DNA end is better matched by TRBJ2-7. This CDR3 spans 13 amino acids. Germline CDR1 GTSNPN, CDR2 SVGIG (reference sequence). The CDR3 protein is CAWSVGATYEQYF. CDR3 nucleotide sequence: TGTGCCTGGAGTGTTGGGGCGACCTACGAGCAGTACTTC.

This chain joins TRBV7-2 and TRBJ1-3; D gene uncertain. The CDR3 covers 15 residues. The V end was cut by 5 bases, the J end by 4 bases, with 15 bases between. Germline V gene data show CDR1 as SGHTA and CDR2 as FQGNSA. CDR3: CASSTLSLGGNTIYF. The DNA for the CDR3 is TGTGCCAGCAGCACCCTATCCCTTGGGGGAAACACCATATATTTT.

V is TRBV18 and J is TRBJ2-3; D is unresolved. Germline-derived CDR1 and CDR2 are KGHSH and LQKENI. This CDR3 comprises 12 residues. V was clipped by 5 bases and J by 4 bases, with 7 bases between them. CDR3 sequence reads: CASSGPADTQYF. As DNA, the CDR3 is TGTGCCAGCTCAGGCCCTGCAGATACGCAGTATTTT.

V usage is TRBV5-5 and J usage is TRBJ1-1; D unclear. From germline, CDR1 is SGHKS and CDR2 YYEKEE (reference sequence). V shed 5 bases and J shed 7 bases, with 12 bases lying between them. This CDR3 contains 12 residues. The CDR3 region has the DNA TGTGCCAGCAGTCATGAGTTTGGTGAAGCTTTCTTT. Protein product: CASSHEFGEAFF.

The V gene is TRBV30, the J gene TRBJ2-5; either TRBD1 or TRBD2 may fit D (6 bases each). Germline V CDR1 and CDR2: GTSNPN, SVGIG (reference sequence). Trimming took off 1 base at V and 5 bases at J, with 8 bases between the two ends. This CDR3 spans 12 amino acids. CDR3 residues: CAWSEGGETQYF. CDR3 nucleotides: TGTGCCTGGAGTGAAGGGGGGGAGACCCAGTACTTC.

The chain links TRBV12-5 to TRBJ2-2; 10 bases match TRBD1. Germline V gene sequence: CDR1 LGHNT, CDR2 FRNRAP. Trimming cost V 3 bases and J 4 bases; bases outside gene matches: 8. The CDR3 runs 17 residues. The CDR3 DNA sequence: TGTGCTAGTGGTTTTGTCGGGACAGGGGAGGTCACCGGGGAGCTGTTTTTT. This translates into CASGFVGTGEVTGELFF.

The chain has TRBV19 and TRBJ2-1, with D possibly matching TRBD2 (5 bases). V was shortened by 4 bases and J by 0 bases, with 16 bases between the two germline ends. Germline loops: CDR1 LNHDA, CDR2 SQIVND (reference sequence). The CDR3 spans 17 residues. The CDR3 DNA reads as TGTGCCAGTAGTACCGGCCCGGAGGCCCTCTCCTACAATGAGCAGTTCTTC. Protein product: CASSTGPEALSYNEQFF.

This chain connects TRBV30 to TRBJ1-3; D unclear. The CDR3 sequence is 15 residues long. Between the trimmed V and J ends, which lost 2 bases and 0 bases, there was a span of 11 bases. Germline values: CDR1 GTSNPN, CDR2 SVGIG (reference sequence). The CDR3 loop is CAWSTAGLSGNTIYF. CDR3 in DNA: TGTGCCTGGAGTACGGCAGGTCTCTCTGGAAACACCATATATTTT.

Only a few counts were recorded for this clone. The V and J genes are TRBV19 and TRBJ2-1, with 9 bases matching TRBD2. The V segment lost 9 bases and the J segment 1 base; nucleotides outside the gene matches: 7. Germline V gene data show CDR1 as LNHDA and CDR2 as SQIVND (reference sequence). The CDR3 is made up of 15 amino acids. CDR3 protein: CASQTTSGSYNEQFF. CDR3 nucleotides: TGTGCCAGCCAAACGACTAGCGGTTCCTACAATGAGCAGTTCTTC.

The V and J genes are TRBV7-8 and TRBJ2-1; no definite D call. From germline, CDR1 is SGHVS and CDR2 FQNEAQ. Deletions cut 2 bases from V and 8 bases from J, with 4 bases between. There are 11 residues in the CDR3. The CDR3, as DNA: TGTGCCAGCAGCTTACACGATGAGCAGTTCTTC. It translates to CASSLHDEQFF.

The chain has TRBV9 and TRBJ2-7; 7 bases fit TRBD2. CDR3 size: 16 residues. J lost 1 base, V lost 3 bases, and 10 bases had no gene match. CDR1 and CDR2 (germline): SGDLS, YYNGEE. CDR3 protein: CASSANVLARSYEQYF. The DNA for the CDR3 is TGTGCCAGCAGCGCAAATGTACTAGCGAGATCCTACGAGCAGTACTTC.

The chain carries TRBV27 and TRBJ2-5, with D maybe TRBD1 (5 bases). The DNA matches TRBJ2-7 better at its end, which makes the J call doubtful. There are 14 residues in the CDR3. Germline V lookup: CDR1 MNHEY, CDR2 SMNVEV (reference sequence). For the CDR3, the DNA is TGTGCCAGCTCCTTGGCAGGGCCCGACTACGAGCAGTACTTC. It is translated as CASSLAGPDYEQYF.

The chain joins TRBV7-9 to TRBJ2-1; the D is unclear. The length of the CDR3 is 17 residues. Germline lookup yields CDR1 SEHNR and CDR2 FQNEAQ (reference sequence). Deletions cut 5 bases from V and 3 bases from J, with 20 bases between. The CDR3: CASSHSPLAAHYNEQFF. In DNA, the CDR3 is TGTGCCAGCAGCCACTCCCCCCTCGCGGCCCACTACAATGAGCAGTTCTTC. The variable domain in full, completed from reference TRBV7-9 and TRBJ2-1, reads DTGVSQNPRHKITKRGQNVTFRCDPISEHNRLYWYRQTLGQGPEFLTYFQNEAQLEKSRLLSDRFSAERPKGSFSTLEIQRTEQGDSAMYLCASSHSPLAAHYNEQFFGPGTRLTVL.

V gene TRBV5-1 combines with J gene TRBJ1-1, with no clear D. The CDR3 has 16 residues. The V and J ends lost 0 bases and 1 base respectively, with 13 bases between them. Germline assignment: CDR1 SGHRS and CDR2 YFSETQ. The CDR3: CASSLAGSGENTEAFF. The CDR3 bases are TGCGCCAGCAGCTTGGCCGGGTCAGGTGAGAACACTGAAGCTTTCTTT.

A remark on this clone: This CDR3 is also generated by other DNA sequences in the sample. The V gene is TRBV9, the J gene TRBJ2-7; unclear D gene. The CDR3 is 14 amino acids. Germline loops: CDR1 SGDLS, CDR2 YYNGEE. Between the trimmed V and J ends, which lost 2 bases and 0 bases, there was a span of 9 bases. CDR3 DNA: TGTGCCAGCAGCGTTGTGGGAAGCTCCTACGAGCAGTACTTC. Its protein product is CASSVVGSSYEQYF. The whole variable domain, filled in from reference TRBV9 and TRBJ2-7, reads DSGVTQTPKHLITATGQRVTLRCSPRSGDLSVYWYQQSLDQGLQFLIQYYNGEERAKGNILERFSAQQFPDLHSELNLSSLELGDSALYFCASSVVGSSYEQYFGPGTRLTVT.

Concerning this clone: Other DNA sequences within the sample encode an identical CDR3. This rearrangement joins TRBV11-3 to TRBJ2-1, with 7 bases fitting TRBD2. Germline V gene lookup returns CDR1 SGHNT and CDR2 YENEEA. The CDR3 consists of 15 residues. After removal of 1 base from V and 1 base from J, the junction contained 1 base not matched to a gene. The CDR3 reads CASSLVAGSYNEQFF. In DNA form, the CDR3 reads TGTGCCAGCAGCTTAGTAGCGGGTTCCTACAATGAGCAGTTCTTC.

The chain recombines TRBV28 with TRBJ1-3; D is undetermined. This CDR3 contains 15 residues. Germline CDR1 reads MDHEN; CDR2 reads SYDVKM. V dropped 4 bases and J dropped 0 bases, with 10 bases sitting between them. In nucleotides, the CDR3 is TGTGCCAGCAGTTGGGTGCGCACCTCTGGAAACACCATATATTTT. Amino acid sequence: CASSWVRTSGNTIYF.

This clone appeared a single time. V and J are TRBV11-3 and TRBJ2-4; D call uncertain. The CDR3 contains 11 residues. Germline loops: CDR1 SGHNT, CDR2 YENEEA. V was pared by 7 bases and J by 8 bases, with 9 bases between. CDR3 residues: CASTSRDIQYF. CDR3 nucleotide sequence: TGTGCCAGCACCTCCAGAGACATTCAGTACTTC.

Turning to this clone: This same CDR3 is encoded by further DNA sequences in the sample. The J gene is TRBJ1-1, the V gene TRBV5-1; the D is unclear. Trimming took 2 bases from V and 5 from J, leaving 10 bases between them. Germline lookup yields CDR1 SGHRS and CDR2 YFSETQ. The CDR3 runs 13 residues. The chain's CDR3 is CASSFEGRTEAFF. CDR3 in DNA: TGCGCCAGCAGCTTCGAGGGCCGGACTGAAGCTTTCTTT.

This chain links TRBV7-9 with TRBJ2-7; TRBD1 aligns across 10 bases. The CDR3 sequence is 15 residues long. Germline V CDR1 and CDR2: SEHNR, FQNEAQ (reference sequence). Trimming cost V 5 bases and J 5 bases; bases outside gene matches: 9. The CDR3 loop reads CASSLTGTGVDEQYF. The CDR3 DNA follows: TGTGCCAGCAGCCTCACCGGGACAGGGGTCGACGAGCAGTACTTC.

The genes are TRBV28 and TRBJ2-7, with 7 bases aligning to TRBD2. V shed 2 bases and J 3 bases; nucleotides not matched to a gene: 7. This CDR3 contains 15 residues. CDR1 is MDHEN and CDR2 is SYDVKM in the germline V gene. The CDR3 nucleotides read TGTGCCAGCAGTTTAGGCCCCCGGGGGGTCTACGAGCAGTACTTC. This encodes CASSLGPRGVYEQYF.

This chain uses TRBV28 with TRBJ2-2; unclear D gene. V was trimmed by 6 bases and J by 3 bases, leaving 14 bases between them. The V gene's germline CDR1 is MDHEN and CDR2 SYDVKM. The CDR3 runs 15 residues. Written as DNA, the CDR3 is TGTGCCAGCAGCCATGGGAACTTGGACACCGGGGAGCTGTTTTTT. Protein product: CASSHGNLDTGELFF.

The chain employs TRBV28 and TRBJ1-2; weak D call: TRBD1 (6 bases). V was trimmed by 5 bases and J by 8 bases, leaving 15 bases between them. This CDR3 spans 13 amino acids. Germline assignment: CDR1 MDHEN and CDR2 SYDVKM. CDR3 bases: TGTGCCAGCAGTCAAACAGGGAGTGGGGGCTACACCTTC. Protein sequence: CASSQTGSGGYTF.

The V call is TRBV7-3, the J call TRBJ1-5; D uncertain. The CDR3 runs to 13 residues. The V and J ends lost 5 bases and 5 bases respectively, with 10 bases between them. Germline V gives CDR1 SGHTA, CDR2 FQGTGA. The DNA for the CDR3 is TGTGCCAGCAGCCAGAGACCGGATCAGCCCCAGCATTTT. It codes for CASSQRPDQPQHF. The complete variable domain, with remaining parts taken from reference TRBV7-3 and TRBJ1-5, reads GAGVSQTPSNKVTEKGKYVELRCDPISGHTALYWYRQSLGQGPEFLIYFQGTGAADDSGLPNDRFFAVRPEGSVSTLKIQRTERGDSAVYLCASSQRPDQPQHFGDGTRLSIL.

DNA for the CDR3: TGTGCCTGGAGCTTGACAGGGATTGAAGCTTTCTTT. It codes for CAWSLTGIEAFF. The J gene is TRBJ1-1, the V gene TRBV30; 7 bases align to TRBD1. With V trimmed by 3 bases and J by 7 bases, 5 bases remained unmatched. The germline V gene encodes CDR1 GTSNPN and CDR2 SVGIG (reference sequence). This CDR3 comprises 12 residues.

V is TRBV11-2 and J is TRBJ2-7, with 11 bases fitting TRBD2. V was clipped by 5 bases and J by 2 bases; unmatched bases: 5. CDR1 is SGHAT and CDR2 is FQNNGV in the germline V gene. The CDR3 extends over 15 amino acids. The CDR3: CASSALAGGPYEQYF. The CDR3 DNA follows: TGTGCCAGCAGCGCTCTAGCGGGAGGTCCCTACGAGCAGTACTTC.

This chain connects TRBV27 to TRBJ2-6, with unresolved D. Germline assignment: CDR1 MNHEY and CDR2 SMNVEV (reference sequence). V was clipped by 7 bases and J by 4 bases, with 8 bases between them. The CDR3 runs 13 residues. The CDR3 coding sequence is TGTGCCAGCACCATGTCCGGGGCCAACGTCCTGACTTTC. The encoded protein is CASTMSGANVLTF.

The chain is built from TRBV5-1 and TRBJ2-1, with 10 nucleotides matching TRBD2. The CDR3 is made up of 15 amino acids. With V trimmed by 7 bases and J by 4 bases, 8 bases remained unmatched. The germline V gene has CDR1 SGHRS and CDR2 YFSETQ. The CDR3 nucleotides read TGCGCCAGCGGGACGACTAGCGGGTATTACAATGAGCAGTTCTTC. Its translation is CASGTTSGYYNEQFF.

This chain links TRBV28 with TRBJ1-1, with TRBD1 matching 8 bases. The CDR3 extends over 15 amino acids. From germline, CDR1 is MDHEN and CDR2 SYDVKM. V was pared by 5 bases and J by 6 bases, with 11 bases of the junction left unmatched. Here the CDR3 DNA reads TGTGCCAGCAGTATGGACAGGGTTTGGAGGGCTGAAGCTTTCTTT. The encoded protein is CASSMDRVWRAEAFF.

The chain recombines TRBV7-8 with TRBJ1-5; 11 nucleotides match TRBD1. Germline-derived CDR1 and CDR2 are SGHVS and FQNEAQ. The ends lost 5 bases at V and 4 bases at J; junction bases unmatched: 7. The CDR3 runs 16 residues. For the CDR3, the DNA is TGTGCCAGCAGCCAAGGTGGGACAGGGGGTAATCAGCCCCAGCATTTT. It is translated as CASSQGGTGGNQPQHF.